This TCR beta chain is from a study of T-cell memory formation after mild COVID-19. Across the study: Clustering of TCRs was largely donor specific.

Broader study findings: Later expanders leaned toward CD4+, whereas clones contracting from day 15 to 85 were balanced CD4/CD8. Contracting clones localized mainly to CM and EM when CD4+ and mainly to EMRA when CD8+.

Amplification by 5'RACE using constant-segment primers produced TCR alpha and TCR beta cDNA libraries that carried sample barcodes and UMIs. In TCRdb, the 5' RACE reads were re-called with MiXCR into one record per CDR3 protein. The table records some 450,000 distinct CDR3 sequences, roughly 20% of them present only once. With 8 bases removed from V and 5 bases from J, the gap between germline ends came to 1 base. Germline assignment: CDR1 MNHEY and CDR2 SMNVEV (reference sequence). The CDR3 length is 10 residues. Remarks on this clonotype: Antigen: not known.

Sequenced input: PBMCs or a T cell subset sorted from them (not recorded which). The J gene is TRBJ1-6, the V gene TRBV27; D gene uncertain. The receptor was derived from an adult woman who had mild COVID-19 (a few samples of this study predate the infection). Cell type and time point are not known. CDR3 loop: CASDNSPLHF. The CDR3 nucleotides read TGTGCCAGCGATAATTCACCCCTCCACTTT.